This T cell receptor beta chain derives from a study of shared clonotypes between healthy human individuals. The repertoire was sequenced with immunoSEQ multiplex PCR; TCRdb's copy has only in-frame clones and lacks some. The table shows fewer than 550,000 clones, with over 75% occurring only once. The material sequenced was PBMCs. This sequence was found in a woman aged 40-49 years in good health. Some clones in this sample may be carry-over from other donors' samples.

The CDR3 here is CASSDRGLGGELFF. The CDR3 bases are TGTGCCAGCAGCGACAGGGGGCTGGGCGGGGAGCTGTTTTTT. This chain connects TRBV9 to TRBJ2-2; TRBD1 aligns across 9 bases. The germline CDR1 and CDR2 sequences are SGDLS and YYNGEE. The CDR3 covers 14 residues. J lost 7 bases, V lost 3 bases, and 4 bases had no gene match.